One and the same sample provided the 5 T cell receptor beta chains below, sequenced in a study of T cell responses to AZD1222 COVID-19 vaccine. The protocol was immunoSEQ multiplex PCR, while the TCRdb copy is restricted to in-frame clones and leaves out a portion. The sample includes about 130,000 clones, 80% to 90% seen only once; the top ten take about 1.5%. Sequences were derived from peripheral blood, sampled on day 0 of AZD1222 vaccination. The origin of the receptors is an adult in good health.

The V gene is TRBV28, the J gene TRBJ1-2; maybe TRBD1 (5 bases). The ends were cut back, 8 bases at V and 6 bases at J, with 19 bases in the middle. The germline V gene has CDR1 MDHEN and CDR2 SYDVKM. This CDR3 region has 14 residues. CDR3 loop: CASGKGRGRNGYTF. CDR3 DNA: TGTGCCAGCGGGAAGGGGAGGGGACGGAATGGCTACACCTTC.

The gene calls are TRBV6-2 or TRBV6-3 and TRBJ2-5; TRBD2 matches 12 bases. The germline CDR1 and CDR2 sequences are MNHEY and SVGEGT. There are 16 residues in the CDR3. J was trimmed by 2 bases and V by 6 bases; bases with no gene match: 7. For the CDR3, the DNA is TGTGCCAGCAGCCGGATCCTAGCGGGAGGGCAAGAGACCCAGTACTTC. Encoded protein: CASSRILAGGQETQYF.

The chain recombines TRBV3-1 (or the pseudogene TRBV3-2) with TRBJ2-2; the D gene is possibly TRBD2 (6 bases). Trimming stripped 2 bases from V and 2 bases from J, with 12 bases between. From germline, CDR1 is LGHDT and CDR2 YNNKEL (reference sequence). The CDR3 spans 16 residues. The CDR3 sequence is CASSQTRGTNTGELFF. The DNA for the CDR3 is TGTGCCAGCAGCCAAACACGGGGGACCAACACCGGGGAGCTGTTTTTT.

The chain couples TRBV18 to TRBJ1-2; D perhaps matches TRBD1 (6 bases). CDR1 and CDR2 from the germline V gene are KGHSH and LQKENI. There are 14 residues in the CDR3. Trimming removed 1 base at V and 4 bases at J, with 10 bases between. The CDR3 DNA sequence: TGTGCCAGCTCACCACGACAGGAGGCCTATGGCTACACCTTC. It is translated as CASSPRQEAYGYTF. The variable domain in full, with the rest retrieved from reference TRBV18 and TRBJ1-2, is NAGVMQNPRHLVRRRGQEARLRCSPMKGHSHVYWYRQLPEEGLKFMVYLQKENIIDESGMPKERFSAEFPKEGPSILRIQQVVRGDSAAYFCASSPRQEAYGYTFGSGTRLTVV.

In DNA, the CDR3 is TGTGCCTGCACACCACATTCTGAGAGGAAGAGAAATGAAAAACTGTTTTTT. Amino acids: CACTPHSERKRNEKLFF. The chain is built from TRBV30 and TRBJ1-4; D is unclear. Germline loops: CDR1 GTSNPN, CDR2 SVGIG (reference sequence). Trimming shortened V by 6 bases and J by 5 bases, and 25 bases separated the two germline ends. The CDR3 sequence is 17 residues long.